This is a list of T cell receptor beta chains from one sample in a study of cytomegalovirus exposure and HLA in healthy donors. The repertoire was sequenced with immunoSEQ multiplex PCR; TCRdb's copy has only in-frame clones and lacks some. The sample has some 220,000 clones; around four fifths are singletons. The sample was PBMCs. The receptors were gathered from a middle-aged woman in good health and CMV-seronegative. CDR3s include the opening cysteine and the closing phenylalanine or tryptophan. D genes are given only for firm matches. Only part of the rows carry a size: once, few, many, or a class if the clone is expanded.

D	J	V	size	DNA	CDR3
-	TRBJ2-7	TRBV18	-	TGTGCCAGCTCATCCCTCGGGTACGAGCAGTACTTC	CASSSLGYEQYF
TRBD2	TRBJ2-2	TRBV7-9	few	TGTGCCAGCAGCTTCCTAGCGGGGGGGCCGGGCACCGGGGAGCTGTTTTTT	CASSFLAGGPGTGELFF
-	TRBJ2-7	TRBV6-5	-	TGTGCCAGCAGCGACGGGTCTTATTACGAGCAGTACTTC	CASSDGSYYEQYF
TRBD1	TRBJ2-1	TRBV15	-	TGTGCCACCAGCAGCGTAACCGGGACAGGGCGTTTCAATGAGCAGTTCTTC	CATSSVTGTGRFNEQFF
-	TRBJ1-2	TRBV9	-	TGTGCCAGCAGCGTAGGGGCGGGAGGGCATGGCTACACCTTC	CASSVGAGGHGYTF
TRBD1	TRBJ2-2	TRBV6-5	-	TGTGCCAGCAGGAGGACAGGGAACACCGGGGAGCTGTTTTTT	CASRRTGNTGELFF
-	TRBJ1-1	TRBV5-8	once	TGTGCCAGCAGCGACCTGGACAGAGGAATTGAAGCTTTCTTT	CASSDLDRGIEAFF
-	TRBJ2-7	TRBV9	few	TGTGCCAGCAGCGTAGATCGGAGGGGAGGCGAGCAGTACTTC	CASSVDRRGGEQYF
TRBD1	TRBJ1-1	TRBV5-4	-	TGTGCCAGCGCGTACCGAGCAGGGGGCAGGACTGAAGCTTTCTTT	CASAYRAGGRTEAFF
-	TRBJ2-7	TRBV5-5	-	TGTGCCAGCAGCACCTTGAGTCCCCTCCAAAAGCGGCAGTACTTC	CASSTLSPLQKRQYF
-	TRBJ1-1	TRBV15	-	TGTGCCACCAGTTCCAGGAGGGACACTGAAGCTTTCTTT	CATSSRRDTEAFF
TRBD2	TRBJ2-1	TRBV19	-	TGTGCCAGTAGTATGGGGGCCGGGACTAGCGGGGGGGCGGGGTTCTTC	CASSMGAGTSGGAGFF
-	TRBJ2-1	TRBV13	-	TGTGCCAGCAGCCCGCCTTACAGGGACGGTGAGCAGTTCTTC	CASSPPYRDGEQFF
TRBD2	TRBJ2-2	TRBV5-4	-	TGTGCCAGTACGGGGGGGCCTTCGGGGGAGCTGTTTTTT	CASTGGPSGELFF
-	TRBJ2-7	TRBV6-1	few	TGTGCCAGCATTAGCGGCTCCTACGAGCAGTACTTC	CASISGSYEQYF
-	TRBJ2-7	TRBV5-1	-	TGCGCCAGCAGCTTGATCCCAGAAAGCTCCTACGAGCAGTACTTC	CASSLIPESSYEQYF
TRBD2	TRBJ2-5	TRBV30	-	TGTGCCTGGAGGGCTAGACTAGCGGGGGGGCCTAGTCAAGAGACCCAGTACTTC	CAWRARLAGGPSQETQYF
-	TRBJ2-3	TRBV29-1	-	TGCAGCGTTGGCAGGGAAGGAGATACGCAGTATTTT	CSVGREGDTQYF
TRBD1	TRBJ2-3	TRBV4-2	-	TGTGCCAGCAGCCAAGAAAATGGGCAGGGGGCAGATACGCAGTATTTT	CASSQENGQGADTQYF
-	TRBJ2-6	TRBV19	-	TGTGCCAGTACCACCCCCCGAGAGGCCAACGTCCTGACTTTC	CASTTPREANVLTF
-	TRBJ1-2	TRBV7-9	-	TGTTCCAGCAGCTTTGCGCAGGTCGGCTACACCTTC	CSSSFAQVGYTF
TRBD1	TRBJ1-2	TRBV25-1	-	TGTGCCAGCATCGGCAGACAGGGGGTCGAGGGCTATGGCTACACCTTC	CASIGRQGVEGYGYTF
-	TRBJ1-4	TRBV4-3	few	TGCGCCAGCAGCCAAGGTCTGAATGAAAAACTGTTTTTT	CASSQGLNEKLFF
-	TRBJ2-7	TRBV5-8	-	TGTGCCAGCAGCTGGACAGTTCAAGAGCAGTACTTC	CASSWTVQEQYF